This paragraph reports one T cell receptor (beta chain). The sample comes from a study of blood T cell repertoires in COVID-19. Turning to the study itself: The samples span acute and convalescent COVID-19 from the United States, Italy and Spain. PBMCs, B-cell-depleted T cells, or T cells provided the cDNA or gDNA that made up the material.

Germline V gives CDR1 MNHEY, CDR2 SVGAGI. V was clipped by 5 bases and J by 7 bases, with 12 bases between them. The CDR3 loop spans 13 amino acids. Here immunoSEQ multiplex PCR was the method, and the copy in TCRdb shows in-frame clones only, minus some. The profile shows around 42,000 clones, around 77% of them singletons. This chain links TRBV6-5 with TRBJ2-1; no clear D. Sequences were obtained from peripheral blood. This clonotype was sampled from a man older than 75 with active or convalescent COVID-19. DNA for the CDR3: TGTGCCAGCAGTCGACAAAGTATAAATGAGCAGTTCTTC. Its translation: CASSRQSINEQFF.